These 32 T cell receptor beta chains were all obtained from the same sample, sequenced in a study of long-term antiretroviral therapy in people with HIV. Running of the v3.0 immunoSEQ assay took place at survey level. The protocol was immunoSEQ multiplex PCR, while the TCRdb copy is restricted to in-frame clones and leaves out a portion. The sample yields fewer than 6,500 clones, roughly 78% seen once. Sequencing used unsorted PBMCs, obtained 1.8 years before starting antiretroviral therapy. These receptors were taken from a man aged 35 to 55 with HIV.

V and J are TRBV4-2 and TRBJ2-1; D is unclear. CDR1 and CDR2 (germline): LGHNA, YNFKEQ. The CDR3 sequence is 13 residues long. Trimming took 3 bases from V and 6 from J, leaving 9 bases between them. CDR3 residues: CASSQSGVNEQFF. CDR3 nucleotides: TGTGCCAGCAGCCAGTCCGGCGTCAATGAGCAGTTCTTC.

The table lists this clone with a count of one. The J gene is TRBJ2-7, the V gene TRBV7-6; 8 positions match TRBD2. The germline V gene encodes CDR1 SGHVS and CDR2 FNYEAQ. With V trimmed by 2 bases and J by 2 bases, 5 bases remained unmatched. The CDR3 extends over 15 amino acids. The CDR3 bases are TGTGCCAGCAGCTTAAGCTTAGCGGGAACCTACGAGCAGTACTTC. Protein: CASSLSLAGTYEQYF.

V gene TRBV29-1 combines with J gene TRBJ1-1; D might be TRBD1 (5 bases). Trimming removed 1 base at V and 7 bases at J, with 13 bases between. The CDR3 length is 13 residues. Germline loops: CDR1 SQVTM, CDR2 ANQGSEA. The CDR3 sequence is CSVEGPGAVEAFF. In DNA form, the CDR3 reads TGCAGCGTTGAAGGTCCTGGGGCTGTTGAAGCTTTCTTT.

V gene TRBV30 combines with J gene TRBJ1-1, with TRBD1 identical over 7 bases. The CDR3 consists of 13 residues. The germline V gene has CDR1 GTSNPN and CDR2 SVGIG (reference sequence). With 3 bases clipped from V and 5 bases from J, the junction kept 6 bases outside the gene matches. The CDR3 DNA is TGTGCCTGGAGCAGGGGGGGAGAGACTGAAGCTTTCTTT. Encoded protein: CAWSRGGETEAFF.

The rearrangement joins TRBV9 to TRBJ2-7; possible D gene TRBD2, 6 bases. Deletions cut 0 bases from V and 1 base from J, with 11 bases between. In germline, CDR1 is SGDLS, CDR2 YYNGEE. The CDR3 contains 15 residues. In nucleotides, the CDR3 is TGTGCCAGCAGCGTAGACGCTAGCGCATCCTACGAGCAGTACTTC. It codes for CASSVDASASYEQYF.

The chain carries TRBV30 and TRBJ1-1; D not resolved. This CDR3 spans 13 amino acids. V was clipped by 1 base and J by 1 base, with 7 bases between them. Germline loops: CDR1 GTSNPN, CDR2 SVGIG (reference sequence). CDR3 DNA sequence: TGTGCCTGGAGTGACAGACAGAACACTGAAGCTTTCTTT. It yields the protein CAWSDRQNTEAFF.

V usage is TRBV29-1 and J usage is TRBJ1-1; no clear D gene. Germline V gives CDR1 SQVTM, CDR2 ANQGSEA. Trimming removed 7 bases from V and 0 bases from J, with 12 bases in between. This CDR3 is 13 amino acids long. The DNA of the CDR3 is TGCAGCGCCAAGACCGCCTTGAACACTGAAGCTTTCTTT. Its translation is CSAKTALNTEAFF.

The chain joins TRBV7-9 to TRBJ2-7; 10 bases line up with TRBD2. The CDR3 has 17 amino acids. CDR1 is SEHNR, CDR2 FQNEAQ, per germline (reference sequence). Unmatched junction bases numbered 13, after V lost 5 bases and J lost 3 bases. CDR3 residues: CASSPLPPLAGSYEQYF. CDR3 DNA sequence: TGTGCCAGCAGCCCTCTACCGCCACTAGCGGGGAGCTACGAGCAGTACTTC. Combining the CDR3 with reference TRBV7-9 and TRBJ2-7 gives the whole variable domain DTGVSQNPRHKITKRGQNVTFRCDPISEHNRLYWYRQTLGQGPEFLTYFQNEAQLEKSRLLSDRFSAERPKGSFSTLEIQRTEQGDSAMYLCASSPLPPLAGSYEQYFGPGTRLTVT.

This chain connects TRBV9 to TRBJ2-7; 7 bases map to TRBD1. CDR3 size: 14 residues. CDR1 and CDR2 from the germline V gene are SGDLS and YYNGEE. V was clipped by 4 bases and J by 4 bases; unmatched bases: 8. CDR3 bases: TGTGCCAGCAGCCTGGGGGACAGTCTATACGAGCAGTACTTC. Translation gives CASSLGDSLYEQYF.

The CDR3 sequence is CASSENTGELFF. DNA of the CDR3: TGTGCCAGCTCAGAGAACACCGGGGAGCTGTTTTTT. The V call is TRBV18, the J call TRBJ2-2; D remains ambiguous. In germline, CDR1 is KGHSH, CDR2 LQKENI. V dropped 5 bases and J dropped 1 base, with 2 bases sitting between them. The CDR3 extends over 12 amino acids. The whole variable domain, remainder taken from reference TRBV18 and TRBJ2-2, is NAGVMQNPRHLVRRRGQEARLRCSPMKGHSHVYWYRQLPEEGLKFMVYLQKENIIDESGMPKERFSAEFPKEGPSILRIQQVVRGDSAAYFCASSENTGELFFGEGSRLTVL.

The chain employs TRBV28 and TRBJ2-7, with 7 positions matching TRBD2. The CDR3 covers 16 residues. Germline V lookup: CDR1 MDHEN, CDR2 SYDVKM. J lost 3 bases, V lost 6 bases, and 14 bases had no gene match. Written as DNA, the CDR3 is TGTGCCAGCAGCCCGAAGAGCGGGATTAGGTTCTACGAGCAGTACTTC. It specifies CASSPKSGIRFYEQYF. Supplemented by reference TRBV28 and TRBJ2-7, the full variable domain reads DVKVTQSSRYLVKRTGEKVFLECVQDMDHENMFWYRQDPGLGLRLIYFSYDVKMKEKGDIPEGYSVSREKKERFSLILESASTNQTSMYLCASSPKSGIRFYEQYFGPGTRLTVT.

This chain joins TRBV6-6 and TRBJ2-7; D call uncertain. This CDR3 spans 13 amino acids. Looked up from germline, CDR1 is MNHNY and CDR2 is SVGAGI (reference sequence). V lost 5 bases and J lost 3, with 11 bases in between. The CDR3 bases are TGTGCCAGCAGTCACGAATTCAGCTACGAGCAGTACTTC. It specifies CASSHEFSYEQYF.

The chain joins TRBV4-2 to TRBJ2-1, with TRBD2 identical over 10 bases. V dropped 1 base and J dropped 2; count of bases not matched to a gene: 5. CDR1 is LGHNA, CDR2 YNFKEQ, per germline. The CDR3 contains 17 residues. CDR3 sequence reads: CASSQGGAGGPYNEQFF. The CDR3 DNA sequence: TGTGCCAGCAGCCAAGGAGGAGCGGGAGGGCCCTACAATGAGCAGTTCTTC.

The CDR3 loop reads CSVDGTGNSYEQYF. The CDR3 region has the DNA TGCAGCGTTGACGGGACAGGAAACTCCTACGAGCAGTACTTC. The chain is built from TRBV29-1 and TRBJ2-7; 8 bases line up with TRBD1. CDR1 is SQVTM, CDR2 ANQGSEA, per germline. J gave up 0 bases and V 3 bases, and 4 bases lay outside the gene matches. The CDR3 has 14 residues.

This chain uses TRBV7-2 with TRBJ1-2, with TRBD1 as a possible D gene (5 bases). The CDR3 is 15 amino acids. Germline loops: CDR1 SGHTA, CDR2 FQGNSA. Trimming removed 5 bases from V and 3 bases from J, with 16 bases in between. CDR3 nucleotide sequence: TGTGCCAGCAGCCCCATTCCGGGGGTGGACTATGGCTACACCTTC. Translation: CASSPIPGVDYGYTF. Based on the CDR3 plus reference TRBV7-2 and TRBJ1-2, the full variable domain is GAGVSQSPSNKVTEKGKDVELRCDPISGHTALYWYRQSLGQGLEFLIYFQGNSAPDKSGLPSDRFSAERTGGSVSTLTIQRTQQEDSAVYLCASSPIPGVDYGYTFGSGTRLTVV.

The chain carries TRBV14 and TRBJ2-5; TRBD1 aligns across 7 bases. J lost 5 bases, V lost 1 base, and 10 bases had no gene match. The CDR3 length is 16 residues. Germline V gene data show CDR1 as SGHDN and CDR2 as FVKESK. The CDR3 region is CASSQGEQGIWETQYF. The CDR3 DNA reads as TGTGCCAGCAGCCAAGGGGAACAGGGGATCTGGGAGACCCAGTACTTC.

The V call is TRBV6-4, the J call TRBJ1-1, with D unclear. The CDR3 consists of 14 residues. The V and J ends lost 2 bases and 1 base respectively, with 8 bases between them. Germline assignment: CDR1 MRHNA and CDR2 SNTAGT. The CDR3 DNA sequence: TGTGCCAGCAGTGACACTAACAGGAACACTGAAGCTTTCTTT. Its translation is CASSDTNRNTEAFF.

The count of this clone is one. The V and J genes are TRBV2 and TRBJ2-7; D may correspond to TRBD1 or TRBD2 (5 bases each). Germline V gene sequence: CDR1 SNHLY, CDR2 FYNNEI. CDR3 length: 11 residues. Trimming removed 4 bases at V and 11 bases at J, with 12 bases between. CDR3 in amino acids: CASSAPGPEYF. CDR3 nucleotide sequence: TGTGCCAGCAGTGCTCCGGGACCCGAGTACTTC.

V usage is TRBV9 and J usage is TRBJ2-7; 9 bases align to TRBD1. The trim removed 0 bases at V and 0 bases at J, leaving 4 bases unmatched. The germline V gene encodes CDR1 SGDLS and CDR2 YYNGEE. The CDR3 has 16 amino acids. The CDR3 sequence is CASSVGGTGLSYEQYF. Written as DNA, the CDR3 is TGTGCCAGCAGCGTAGGGGGGACAGGGCTCTCCTACGAGCAGTACTTC.

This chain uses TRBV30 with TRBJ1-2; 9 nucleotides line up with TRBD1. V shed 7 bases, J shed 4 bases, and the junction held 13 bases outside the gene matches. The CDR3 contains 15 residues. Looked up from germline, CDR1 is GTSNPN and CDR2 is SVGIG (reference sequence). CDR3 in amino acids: CALTSGTGTFYGYTF. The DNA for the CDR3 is TGTGCCTTAACGTCCGGGACAGGGACCTTCTATGGCTACACCTTC.

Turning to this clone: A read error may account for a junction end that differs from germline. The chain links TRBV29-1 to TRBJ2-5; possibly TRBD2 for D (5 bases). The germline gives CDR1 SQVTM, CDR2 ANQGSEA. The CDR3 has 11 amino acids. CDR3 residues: CSVHFLGGQHF. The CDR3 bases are TGCAGCGTGCACTTCCTGGGCGGGCAGCACTTC.

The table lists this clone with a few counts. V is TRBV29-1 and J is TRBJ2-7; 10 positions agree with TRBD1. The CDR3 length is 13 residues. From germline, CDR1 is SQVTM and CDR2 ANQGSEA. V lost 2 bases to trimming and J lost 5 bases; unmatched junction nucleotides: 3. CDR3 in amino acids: CSVEWTGGNEQYF. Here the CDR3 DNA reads TGCAGCGTTGAATGGACAGGGGGGAACGAGCAGTACTTC.

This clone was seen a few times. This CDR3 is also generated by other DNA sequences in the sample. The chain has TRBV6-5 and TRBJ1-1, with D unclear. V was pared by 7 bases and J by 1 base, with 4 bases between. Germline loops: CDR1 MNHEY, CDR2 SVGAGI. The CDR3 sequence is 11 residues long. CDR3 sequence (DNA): TGTGCCAGCACAGGGAACACTGAAGCTTTCTTT. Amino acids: CASTGNTEAFF.

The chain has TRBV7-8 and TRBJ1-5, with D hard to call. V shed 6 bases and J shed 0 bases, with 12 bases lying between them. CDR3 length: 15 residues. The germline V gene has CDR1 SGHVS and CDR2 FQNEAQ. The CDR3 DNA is TGTGCCAGCAGTGGATTTCTAAATAGCAATCAGCCCCAGCATTTT. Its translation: CASSGFLNSNQPQHF.

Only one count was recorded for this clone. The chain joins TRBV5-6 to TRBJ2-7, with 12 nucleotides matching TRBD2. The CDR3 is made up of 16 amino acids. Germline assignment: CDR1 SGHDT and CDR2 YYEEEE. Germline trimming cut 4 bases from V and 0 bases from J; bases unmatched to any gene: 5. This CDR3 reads CASSDGLAGNSYEQYF. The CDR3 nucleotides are TGTGCCAGCAGCGACGGACTAGCGGGAAACTCCTACGAGCAGTACTTC.

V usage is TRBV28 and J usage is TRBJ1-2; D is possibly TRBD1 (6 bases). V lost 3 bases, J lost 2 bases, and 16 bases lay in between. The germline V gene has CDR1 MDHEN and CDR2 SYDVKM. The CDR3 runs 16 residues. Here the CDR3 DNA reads TGTGCCAGCAGTTTCATCGGCAGGGGCATCAACTATGGCTACACCTTC. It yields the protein CASSFIGRGINYGYTF.

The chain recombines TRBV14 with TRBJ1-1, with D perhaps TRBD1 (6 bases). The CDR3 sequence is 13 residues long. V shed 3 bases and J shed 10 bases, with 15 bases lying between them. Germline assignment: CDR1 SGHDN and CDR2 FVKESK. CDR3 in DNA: TGTGCCAGCAGCCATTCTCAGGGGAGGAGAGCTTTCTTT. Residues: CASSHSQGRRAFF. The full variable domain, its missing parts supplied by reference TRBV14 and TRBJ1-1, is EAGVTQFPSHSVIEKGQTVTLRCDPISGHDNLYWYRRVMGKEIKFLLHFVKESKQDESGMPNNRFLAERTGGTYSTLKVQPAELEDSGVYFCASSHSQGRRAFFGQGTRLTVV.

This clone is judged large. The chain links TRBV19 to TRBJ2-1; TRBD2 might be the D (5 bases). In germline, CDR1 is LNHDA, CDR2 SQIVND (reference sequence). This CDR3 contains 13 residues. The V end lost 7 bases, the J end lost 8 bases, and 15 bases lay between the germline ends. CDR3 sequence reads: CASKEVYLDEQFF. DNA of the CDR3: TGTGCCAGTAAGGAGGTCTATCTCGATGAGCAGTTCTTC.

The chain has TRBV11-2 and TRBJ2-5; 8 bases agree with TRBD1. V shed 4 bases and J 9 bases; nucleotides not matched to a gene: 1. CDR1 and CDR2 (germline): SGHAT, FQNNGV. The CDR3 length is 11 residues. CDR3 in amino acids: CASSSGQAQYF. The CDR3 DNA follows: TGTGCCAGCAGCTCGGGACAGGCCCAGTACTTC. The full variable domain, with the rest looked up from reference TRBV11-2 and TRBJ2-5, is EAGVAQSPRYKIIEKRQSVAFWCNPISGHATLYWYQQILGQGPKLLIQFQNNGVVDDSQLPKDRFSAERLKGVDSTLKIQPAKLEDSAVYLCASSSGQAQYFGPGTRLLVL.

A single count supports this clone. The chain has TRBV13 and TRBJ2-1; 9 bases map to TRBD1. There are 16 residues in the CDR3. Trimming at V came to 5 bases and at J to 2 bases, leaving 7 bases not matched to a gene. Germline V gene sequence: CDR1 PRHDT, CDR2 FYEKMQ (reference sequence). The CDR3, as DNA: TGTGCCAGCAGCCCTTACGGACAGGGGCCCTACAATGAGCAGTTCTTC. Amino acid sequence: CASSPYGQGPYNEQFF.

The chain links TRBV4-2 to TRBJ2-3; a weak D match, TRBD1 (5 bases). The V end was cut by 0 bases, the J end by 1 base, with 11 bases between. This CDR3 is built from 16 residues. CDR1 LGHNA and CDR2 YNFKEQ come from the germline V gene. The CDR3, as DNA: TGTGCCAGCAGCCAAGAGGGGCCGCCCCGCACAGATACGCAGTATTTT. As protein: CASSQEGPPRTDTQYF.

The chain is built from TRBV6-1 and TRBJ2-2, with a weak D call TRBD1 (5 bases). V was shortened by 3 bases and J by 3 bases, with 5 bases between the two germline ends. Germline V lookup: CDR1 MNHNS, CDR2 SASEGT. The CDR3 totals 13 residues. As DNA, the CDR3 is TGTGCCAGCAGTGACAGGGACACCGGGGAGCTGTTTTTT. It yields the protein CASSDRDTGELFF.